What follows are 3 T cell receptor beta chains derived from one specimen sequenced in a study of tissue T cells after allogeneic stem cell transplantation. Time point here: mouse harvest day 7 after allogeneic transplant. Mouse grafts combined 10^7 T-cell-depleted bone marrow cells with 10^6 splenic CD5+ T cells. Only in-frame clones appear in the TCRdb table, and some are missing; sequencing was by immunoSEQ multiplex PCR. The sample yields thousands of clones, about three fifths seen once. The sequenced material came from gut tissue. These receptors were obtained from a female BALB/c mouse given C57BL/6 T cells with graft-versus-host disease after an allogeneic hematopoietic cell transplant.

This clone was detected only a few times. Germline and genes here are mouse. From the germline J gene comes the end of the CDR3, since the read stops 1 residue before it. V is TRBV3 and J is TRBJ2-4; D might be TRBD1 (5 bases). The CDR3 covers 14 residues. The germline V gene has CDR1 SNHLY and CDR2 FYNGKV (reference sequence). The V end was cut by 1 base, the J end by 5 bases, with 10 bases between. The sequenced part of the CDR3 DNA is TGTGCCAGCAGCTTAGTAAGGGGAGGAAACACCTTGTAC. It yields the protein CASSLVRGGNTLY. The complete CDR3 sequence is CASSLVRGGNTLYF.

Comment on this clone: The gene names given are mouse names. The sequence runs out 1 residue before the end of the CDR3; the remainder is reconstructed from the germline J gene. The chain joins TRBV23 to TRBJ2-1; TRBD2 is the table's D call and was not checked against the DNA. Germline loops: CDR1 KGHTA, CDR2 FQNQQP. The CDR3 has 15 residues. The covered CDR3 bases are TGCTCCAGCAGTCAAGGGACTGTTAACTATGCTGAGCAGTTC. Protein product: CSSSQGTVNYAEQF. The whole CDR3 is CSSSQGTVNYAEQFF.

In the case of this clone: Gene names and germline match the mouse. The sequenced CDR3 bases are TGCACCTGCAGTGCGGGGACTGGGGGGGAAACGCTGTAT. Protein product: CTCSAGTGGETLY. The entire CDR3 protein reads CTCSAGTGGETLYF. The gene calls are TRBV1 and TRBJ2-3, with 12 bases that match TRBD2. The sequence runs out 1 residue before the end of the CDR3; the remainder is reconstructed from the germline J gene. Trimming cost V 3 bases and J 6 bases; bases outside gene matches: 1. The CDR3 runs to 14 residues. Germline CDR1 NSQYPW, CDR2 LRSPGD (reference sequence).